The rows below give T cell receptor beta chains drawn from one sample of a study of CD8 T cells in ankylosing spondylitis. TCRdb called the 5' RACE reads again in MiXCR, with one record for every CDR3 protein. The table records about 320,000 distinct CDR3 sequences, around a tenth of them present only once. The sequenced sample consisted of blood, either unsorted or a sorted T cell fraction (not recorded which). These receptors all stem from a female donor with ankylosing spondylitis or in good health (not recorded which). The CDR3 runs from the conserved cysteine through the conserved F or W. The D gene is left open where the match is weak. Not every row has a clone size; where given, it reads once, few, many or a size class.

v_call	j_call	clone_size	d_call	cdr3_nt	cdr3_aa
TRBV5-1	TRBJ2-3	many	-	TGCGCCAGCAGCCTCCAGTTGGATACGCAGTATTTT	CASSLQLDTQYF
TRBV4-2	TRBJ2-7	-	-	TGTGCCAGCAGCCAAGAGGCCCAGGGGAGAAGCTCCTACGAGCAGTACTTC	CASSQEAQGRSSYEQYF
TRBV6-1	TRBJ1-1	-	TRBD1	TGTGCCAGCAGGCGGACAACGGGACAGGGATCGAACACTGAAGCTTTCTTT	CASRRTTGQGSNTEAFF
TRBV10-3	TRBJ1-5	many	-	TGTGCCATCAGTCGGAGCCTCGGCAATCAGCCCCAGCATTTT	CAISRSLGNQPQHF
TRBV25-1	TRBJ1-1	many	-	TGTGCCAGCGTACAGGGCGATCTCTCTGAAGCTTTCTTT	CASVQGDLSEAFF
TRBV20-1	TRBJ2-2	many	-	TGCAGTGCTATACCCACAAACACCGGGGAGCTGTTTTTT	CSAIPTNTGELFF
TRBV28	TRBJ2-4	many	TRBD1	TGTGCCAGCAGCCCTACCGGGACAGTAGCCAAAAACATTCAGTACTTC	CASSPTGTVAKNIQYF
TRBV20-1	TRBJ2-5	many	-	TGCAGTGCTAGCAGTGGGAATCTGAAGACCCAGTACTTC	CSASSGNLKTQYF
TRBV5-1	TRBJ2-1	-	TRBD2	TGCGCCAGCAGCCCCCAGGGGCGGGGGGTTTCCTACAATGAGCAGTTCTTC	CASSPQGRGVSYNEQFF
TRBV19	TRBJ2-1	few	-	TGTGCCAGTAGTTCTAGCAGGGGAGGGTCCTACAATGAGCAGTTCTTC	CASSSSRGGSYNEQFF
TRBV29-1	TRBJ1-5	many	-	TGCAGCGTTCTTCAGGGTTATAATCAGCCCCAGCATTTT	CSVLQGYNQPQHF
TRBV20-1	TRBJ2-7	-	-	TGCAGTGCAACATCCAAGGTCTACGAGCAGTACTTC	CSATSKVYEQYF
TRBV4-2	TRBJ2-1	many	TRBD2	TGTGCCAGCAGTCGAGGGCTAGCGGGCGACAATGAGCAGTTCTTC	CASSRGLAGDNEQFF
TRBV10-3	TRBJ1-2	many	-	TGTGCCATCAGTGATACAGGGAGCTATGGCTACACCTTC	CAISDTGSYGYTF
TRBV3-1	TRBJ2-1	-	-	TGTGCCAGCAGCTCGCAGGGGATGGGTTCCTACAATGAGCAGTTCTTC	CASSSQGMGSYNEQFF
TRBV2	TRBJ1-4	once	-	TGTGCCAGCAGATACGACACAGGGAGAGCAGACAAACTGTTTTTT	CASRYDTGRADKLFF
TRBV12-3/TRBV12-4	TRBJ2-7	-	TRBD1	TGTGCCAGCAGCCCTAGGGGGACAGGGCTCTCCTACGAGCAGTACTTC	CASSPRGTGLSYEQYF
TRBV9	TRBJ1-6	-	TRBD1	TGTGCCAGCAGCCCGTTCCGGGACAGGGCGTATTCACCCCTCCACTTT	CASSPFRDRAYSPLHF
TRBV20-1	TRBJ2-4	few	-	TGCAGTGCTCACCGGGAACCCAAAAACATTCAGTACTTC	CSAHREPKNIQYF
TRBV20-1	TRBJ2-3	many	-	TGCAGTGCTCCAACCCTCGGGGACTCCCATGGAAAAGATACGCAGTATTTT	CSAPTLGDSHGKDTQYF
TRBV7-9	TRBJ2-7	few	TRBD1	TGTGCCAGCAGCTTAAACGGACAGGGGCTTGAGCAGTACTTC	CASSLNGQGLEQYF
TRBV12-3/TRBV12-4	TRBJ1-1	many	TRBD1	TGTGCCAGCAGTAGAGGACAGGGTTTCACTGAAGCTTTCTTT	CASSRGQGFTEAFF
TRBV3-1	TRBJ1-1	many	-	TGTGCCAGCAGCCAAGACTCGTCCAGTAACACTGAAGCTTTCTTT	CASSQDSSSNTEAFF
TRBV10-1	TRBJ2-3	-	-	TGCGCCAGCGGCCGTGGGGGGGCCGGCACAGATACGCAGTATTTT	CASGRGGAGTDTQYF
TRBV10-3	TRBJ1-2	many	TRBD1	TGTGCCATCAGTGAGTGGACAGGCCTCAATGGCTACACCTTC	CAISEWTGLNGYTF
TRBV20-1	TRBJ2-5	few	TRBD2	TGCAGTACTCGACTAGCGGGAGTGGAGACCCAGTACTTC	CSTRLAGVETQYF